This T cell receptor (beta chain) was recorded in a study of T-cell reconstitution after alpha-beta-depleted transplantation in children. Findings and caveats of the study: At day 60, the high TCRbeta diversity found in some patients originated from recipient T cells and thymic progenitors that had survived. Expanded graft clones, several hundred of them, were reportedly the source of alpha-beta T cells about two months after transplant. One year after transplant, T-cell counts and diversity came mostly from newly produced T cells.

This clonotype was detected many times. As yet, its antigen is unknown. Preparation of the TCRbeta library involved a method that used unique molecular identifiers. Each CDR3 protein is one row after TCRdb ran MiXCR on the PCR reads. The sample carries 250,000 to 300,000 distinct CDR3 sequences, roughly 12% recorded once. V lost 5 bases to trimming and J lost 8 bases, with 15 bases between them. Per the germline V gene, CDR1 is SGHTA and CDR2 is FQGNSA. The CDR3 is made up of 13 amino acids. The TCR was taken from a male patient between 2 and 10 years old who had a stem cell transplant for chronic granulomatous disease, so the T cells may come from the graft donor. The sample consisted of peripheral blood, taken 180 days after TCRalphabeta/CD19-depleted stem cell transplant. The rearrangement uses TRBV7-2 and TRBJ1-2, with D unresolved. This CDR3 reads CASSPWPRTGYTF. CDR3 bases: TGTGCCAGCAGCCCCTGGCCCCGGACCGGCTACACCTTC.